This T cell receptor beta chain was observed in a study of blood T cell repertoires in COVID-19. Study in general: T cells, B-cell-depleted T cells, or PBMCs supplied cDNA or gDNA.

This clone is a singleton in its sample. Here immunoSEQ multiplex PCR was the method, and the copy in TCRdb shows in-frame clones only, minus some. The sample lists 100,000 or so clones; more than 75% were seen once. The CDR3 sequence is 15 residues long. Trimming removed 5 bases at V and 5 bases at J, with 16 bases between. Germline V gene lookup returns CDR1 SGHTA and CDR2 FQGNSA. The sequenced sample consisted of peripheral blood. The J gene is TRBJ2-1, the V gene TRBV7-2; D unresolved. This TCR derives from a man aged 55 to 70 with active or convalescent COVID-19. The CDR3, as DNA: TGTGCCAGCAGCCCGACAAAGGCCAGCAACAATGAGCAGTTCTTC. Translated, it gives CASSPTKASNNEQFF.